This TCR beta chain was retrieved from a study of cytomegalovirus exposure and HLA in healthy donors. 13 Jbeta primers and 60 Vbeta primers were used for the PCR. The table came from immunoSEQ multiplex PCR; TCRdb's copy has only in-frame clones and leaves some out. Here the sample spans more than 130,000 clones, approximately 80% being singletons. CDR3 size: 12 residues. CDR1 MNHNS and CDR2 SASEGT come from the germline V gene. Trimming removed 6 bases at V and 5 bases at J, with 11 bases between. This clone has just one count. The sequence was collected from a man between 35 and 55 years old in good health and CMV-seropositive. The sequencing sample was made of PBMCs. The genes are TRBV6-1 and TRBJ2-7; D not resolved. CDR3 residues: CASRVRWDEQYF. CDR3 DNA sequence: TGTGCCAGCAGGGTGAGGTGGGACGAGCAGTACTTC.